This passage covers 8 T cell receptor beta chains from one sample sequenced in a study of OX40 agonist ivuxolimab in advanced cancers. The library was generated by the immunoSEQ multiplex PCR assay. Not all clones reach the TCRdb copy of this immuneACCESS table, which keeps in-frame sequences only. Checked studies attribute under half of the gap to unresolved V genes and leave the rest unexplained. Within this sample are about 27,000 clones, with approximately 80% of them counted one time only. Clones ranked in the top ten supply roughly 29% of the sample. Specimen: CD4+ or CD8+ T cells sorted from blood, collected in a trial of the OX40 agonist ivuxolimab. These receptors were collected from an adult with an advanced solid tumor such as melanoma, head and neck, liver or kidney cancer.

V gene TRBV19 combines with J gene TRBJ1-4, with D possibly matching TRBD1 (6 bases). V lost 1 base, J lost 3 bases, and 6 bases lay in between. CDR1 is LNHDA, CDR2 SQIVND, per germline (reference sequence). This CDR3 is 14 amino acids long. DNA for the CDR3: TGTGCCAGTAGTATAGGGACAGCTAATGAAAAACTGTTTTTT. This translates into CASSIGTANEKLFF.

The rearrangement uses TRBV5-5 and TRBJ1-1; D is unclear. V lost 6 bases and J lost 10, with 16 bases in between. CDR1 and CDR2 from the germline V gene are SGHKS and YYEKEE (reference sequence). The CDR3 totals 12 residues. CDR3: CASTLPSATAFF. In DNA form, the CDR3 reads TGTGCCAGCACCCTCCCCTCTGCGACAGCTTTCTTT.

The chain carries TRBV7-9 and TRBJ2-2; D perhaps matches TRBD1 (6 bases). Between the trimmed V and J ends, which lost 5 bases and 0 bases, there was a span of 13 bases. Germline V gives CDR1 SEHNR, CDR2 FQNEAQ (reference sequence). This CDR3 is built from 16 residues. CDR3: CASSAWDTTNTGELFF. The DNA of the CDR3 is TGTGCCAGCAGCGCCTGGGACACCACGAACACCGGGGAGCTGTTTTTT.

The CDR3 nucleotides are TGTGCCAGCAGCTTCTCGGGACTAGCGGGAACTGATACGCAGTATTTT. It yields the protein CASSFSGLAGTDTQYF. The V call is TRBV7-2, the J call TRBJ2-3, with 13 bases matching TRBD2. CDR3 size: 16 residues. Germline V CDR1 and CDR2: SGHTA, FQGNSA. Trimming cost V 3 bases and J 6 bases; bases outside gene matches: 6.

The rearrangement joins TRBV5-1 to TRBJ2-1; 14 nucleotides agree with TRBD2. The length of the CDR3 is 17 residues. Looked up from germline, CDR1 is SGHRS and CDR2 is YFSETQ. Losses at the gene ends were 4 bases for V and 2 bases for J; bases not matched to a gene: 5. This CDR3 reads CASSPGLAGETYNEQFF. The CDR3 DNA sequence: TGCGCCAGCAGCCCGGGACTAGCGGGAGAGACCTACAATGAGCAGTTCTTC. Supplemented by reference TRBV5-1 and TRBJ2-1, the full variable domain reads KAGVTQTPRYLIKTRGQQVTLSCSPISGHRSVSWYQQTPGQGLQFLFEYFSETQRNKGNFPGRFSGRQFSNSRSEMNVSTLELGDSALYLCASSPGLAGETYNEQFFGPGTRLTVL.

The chain joins TRBV5-4 to TRBJ2-1; D possibly uses TRBD1 or TRBD2 (6 bases each). In germline, CDR1 is SGHNT, CDR2 YYREEE (reference sequence). The V gene lost 2 bases and the J gene lost 8 bases, with 14 bases spanning the gap. This CDR3 comprises 14 residues. In nucleotides, the CDR3 is TGTGCCAGCAGCTTCTTCTCGGGGGCGGATGAGCAGTTCTTC. It is translated as CASSFFSGADEQFF.

The gene calls are TRBV27 and TRBJ2-2; TRBD2 matches 9 bases. V was pared by 1 base and J by 4 bases, with 7 bases of the junction left unmatched. CDR1 is MNHEY, CDR2 SMNVEV, per germline (reference sequence). The CDR3 is 17 residues long. CDR3 coding DNA: TGTGCCAGCAGTTTATTGGGTAGCGGGAGTTCCACCGGGGAGCTGTTTTTT. This sequence encodes CASSLLGSGSSTGELFF.

The V and J genes are TRBV29-1 and TRBJ1-1; D might be TRBD1 (5 bases). The CDR3 loop spans 16 amino acids. V lost 4 bases and J lost 3, with 21 bases in between. CDR1 is SQVTM, CDR2 ANQGSEA, per germline. Written as DNA, the CDR3 is TGCAGCGTTGTACGTCAGGCACAGGCGGCGGACACTGAAGCTTTCTTT. Protein: CSVVRQAQAADTEAFF.